The sequence of this TCR beta chain was determined in a study of OX40 agonist ivuxolimab in advanced cancers. The overall study: Every 2 weeks, patients got intravenous ivuxolimab at one of six dose levels (0.01-10 mg/kg). Allowance was made for prior anti-PD-1, anti-PD-L1 or anti-CTLA-4 therapy, and 35% to 40% had some.

With 1 base clipped from V and 4 bases from J, the junction kept 3 bases outside the gene matches. Germline V gene data show CDR1 as LGHNA and CDR2 as YSLEER. The CDR3 sequence is 16 residues long. Autoimmune disease history or systemic immunosuppression led to patient exclusion. This table comes from immunoSEQ multiplex PCR, and its TCRdb copy is limited to in-frame clones, with some not included. Here the sample spans about 53,000 clones, roughly 83% being singletons. The J gene is TRBJ2-1, the V gene TRBV4-3, with 11 bases matching TRBD2. The sample in question was CD4+ or CD8+ T cells sorted from blood, obtained in a trial of the OX40 agonist ivuxolimab. The sequence was obtained from an adult with an advanced solid tumor such as melanoma, head and neck, liver or kidney cancer. The CDR3 bases are TGCGCCAGCAGCCAAGTCCTAGCGGGAGGTTACAATGAGCAGTTCTTC. Translation: CASSQVLAGGYNEQFF.